This TCR beta chain is drawn from a study of blood T cell repertoires in COVID-19. Turning to the study itself: Collection of acute and convalescent COVID-19 samples took place in the United States, Italy and Spain.

Authors' methods: Amplifying reference gene primers gave estimates of nucleated cell counts. Using immunoSEQ multiplex PCR, the repertoire was profiled, and TCRdb retains in-frame clones only, with some absent. For V, J and clone size, that table is used; D and trimming come from the DNA. This table has under 200,000 clones, 86% appearing once. This CDR3 is 11 amino acids long. Trimming shortened V by 7 bases and J by 3 bases, and 4 bases separated the two germline ends. CDR1 and CDR2 from the germline V gene are SEHNR and FQNEAQ (reference sequence). Sequenced input: PBMCs or T cells enriched from blood (not recorded which). The V gene is TRBV7-9, the J gene TRBJ2-1, with D hard to call. The receptor's source is a man aged 35-49 years with acute COVID-19. CDR3 amino acids: CASTHYNEQFF. The CDR3, as DNA: TGTGCCAGCACCCACTACAATGAGCAGTTCTTC.